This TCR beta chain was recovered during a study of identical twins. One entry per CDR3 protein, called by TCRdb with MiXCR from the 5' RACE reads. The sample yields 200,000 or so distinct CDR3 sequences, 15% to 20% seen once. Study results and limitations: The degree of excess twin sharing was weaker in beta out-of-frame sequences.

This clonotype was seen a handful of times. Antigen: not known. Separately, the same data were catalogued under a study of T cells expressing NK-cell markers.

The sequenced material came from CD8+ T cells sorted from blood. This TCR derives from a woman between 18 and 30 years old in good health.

CDR3 loop: CASSYSWGANTEAFF. The DNA of the CDR3 is TGTGCCAGCAGTTACTCGTGGGGCGCGAACACTGAAGCTTTCTTT. The rearrangement joins TRBV6-5 to TRBJ1-1, with D possibly matching TRBD1 (5 bases). V lost 0 bases and J 1 base, leaving 9 bases between the germline ends. The CDR3 spans 15 residues. Germline-derived CDR1 and CDR2 are MNHEY and SVGAGI.